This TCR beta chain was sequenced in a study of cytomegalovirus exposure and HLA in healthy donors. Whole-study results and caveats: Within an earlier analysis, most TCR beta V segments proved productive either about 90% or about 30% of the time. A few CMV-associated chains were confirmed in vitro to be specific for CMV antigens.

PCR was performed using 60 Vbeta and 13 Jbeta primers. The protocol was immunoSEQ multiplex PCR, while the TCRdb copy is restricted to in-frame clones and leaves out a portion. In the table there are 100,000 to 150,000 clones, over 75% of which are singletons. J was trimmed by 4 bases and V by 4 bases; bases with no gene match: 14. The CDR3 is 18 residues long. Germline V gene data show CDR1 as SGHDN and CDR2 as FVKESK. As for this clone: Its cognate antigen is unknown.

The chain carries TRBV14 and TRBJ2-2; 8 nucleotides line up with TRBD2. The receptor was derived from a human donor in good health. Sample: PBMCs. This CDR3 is CASSPLSGSGRGTGELFF. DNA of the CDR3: TGTGCCAGCAGCCCCCTAAGCGGGAGTGGCCGTGGCACCGGGGAGCTGTTTTTT.